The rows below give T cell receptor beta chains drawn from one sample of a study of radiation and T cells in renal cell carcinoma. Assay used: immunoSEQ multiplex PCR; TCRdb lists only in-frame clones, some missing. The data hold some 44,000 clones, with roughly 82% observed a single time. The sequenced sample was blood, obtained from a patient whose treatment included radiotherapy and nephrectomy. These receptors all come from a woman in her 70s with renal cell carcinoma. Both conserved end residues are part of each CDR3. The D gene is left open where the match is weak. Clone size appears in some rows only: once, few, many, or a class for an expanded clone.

CASRPGTATYEQYF,TGTGCCAGCAGGCCAGGGACGGCTACCTACGAGCAGTACTTC,NA,TRBJ2-7,NA,TRBV7-9
CAIRAGELGYEQYF,TGTGCCATCAGGGCAGGGGAACTTGGGTACGAGCAGTACTTC,NA,TRBJ2-7,NA,TRBV10-3
CASSLDMGVWETQYF,TGTGCCAGCAGCTTAGATATGGGGGTCTGGGAGACCCAGTACTTC,NA,TRBJ2-5,NA,TRBV7-9
CASSPLDRGDGYTF,TGTGCCAGCAGCCCCCTGGACAGGGGGGATGGCTACACCTTC,TRBD1,TRBJ1-2,NA,TRBV5-4
CASTSAASGANVLTF,TGTGCCAGCACCTCTGCGGCCTCTGGGGCCAACGTCCTGACTTTC,NA,TRBJ2-6,NA,TRBV7-9
CASSPSERGAYEQYF,TGTGCCAGCAGCCCCAGCGAGCGGGGGGCCTACGAGCAGTACTTC,TRBD2,TRBJ2-7,NA,TRBV7-9
CAWSVRGLGQPQHF,TGTGCCTGGAGTGTACGAGGTCTTGGACAGCCCCAGCATTTT,NA,TRBJ1-5,few,TRBV30
CASRWNTGELFF,TGTGCCAGCAGGTGGAACACCGGGGAGCTGTTTTTT,NA,TRBJ2-2,NA,TRBV28
CASSPGQGRANYGYTF,TGTGCCAGCTCACCAGGACAGGGTCGGGCTAACTATGGCTACACCTTC,TRBD1,TRBJ1-2,NA,TRBV18
CASSDRDRTTNEKLFF,TGTGCCAGCAGCGACCGGGACAGAACAACTAATGAAAAACTGTTTTTT,TRBD1,TRBJ1-4,NA,TRBV2
CASSQEFPGTGYGYTF,TGCGCCAGCAGCCAAGAATTCCCCGGGACAGGCTATGGCTACACCTTC,TRBD1,TRBJ1-2,NA,TRBV4-3